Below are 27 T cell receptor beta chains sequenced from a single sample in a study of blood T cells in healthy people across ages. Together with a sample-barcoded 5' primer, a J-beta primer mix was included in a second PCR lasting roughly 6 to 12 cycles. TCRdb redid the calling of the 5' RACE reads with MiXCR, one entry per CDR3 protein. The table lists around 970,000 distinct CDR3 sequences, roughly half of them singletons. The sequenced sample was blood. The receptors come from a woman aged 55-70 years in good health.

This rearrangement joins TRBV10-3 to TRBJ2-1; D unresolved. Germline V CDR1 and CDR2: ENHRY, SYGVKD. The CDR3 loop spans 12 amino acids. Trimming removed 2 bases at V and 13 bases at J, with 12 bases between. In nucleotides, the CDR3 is TGTGCCATCAGTGAGCAGCAAGAGACCCAGTTCTTC. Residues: CAISEQQETQFF.

The DNA of the CDR3 is TGTGCCAGCAGCTTAGGGGGGGCACTAGCCTCTTACGAGCAGTACTTC. Translating gives CASSLGGALASYEQYF. The rearrangement joins TRBV7-6 to TRBJ2-7; tentatively, D is TRBD1 or TRBD2 (6 bases each). The CDR3 covers 16 residues. Between the trimmed V and J ends, which lost 1 base and 4 bases, there was a span of 17 bases. The V gene's germline CDR1 is SGHVS and CDR2 FNYEAQ.

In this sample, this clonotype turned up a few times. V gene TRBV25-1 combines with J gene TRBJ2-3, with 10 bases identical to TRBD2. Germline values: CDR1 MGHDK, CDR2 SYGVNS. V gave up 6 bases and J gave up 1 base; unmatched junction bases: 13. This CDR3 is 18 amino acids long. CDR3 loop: CASSWGAGGPPRTDTQYF. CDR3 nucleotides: TGTGCCAGCAGCTGGGGAGCGGGGGGGCCACCTCGCACAGATACGCAGTATTTT. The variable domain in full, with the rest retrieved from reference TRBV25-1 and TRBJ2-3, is EADIYQTPRYLVIGTGKKITLECSQTMGHDKMYWYQQDPGMELHLIHYSYGVNSTEKGDLSSESTVSRIRTEHFPLTLESARPSHTSQYLCASSWGAGGPPRTDTQYFGPGTRLTVL.

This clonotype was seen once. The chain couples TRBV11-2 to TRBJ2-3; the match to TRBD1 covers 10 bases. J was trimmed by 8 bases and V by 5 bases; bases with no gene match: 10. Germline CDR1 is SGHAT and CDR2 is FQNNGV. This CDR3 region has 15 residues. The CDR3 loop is CASSPGTGEYGTQYF. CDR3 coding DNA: TGTGCCAGCAGCCCCGGGACAGGGGAGTATGGTACGCAGTATTTT.

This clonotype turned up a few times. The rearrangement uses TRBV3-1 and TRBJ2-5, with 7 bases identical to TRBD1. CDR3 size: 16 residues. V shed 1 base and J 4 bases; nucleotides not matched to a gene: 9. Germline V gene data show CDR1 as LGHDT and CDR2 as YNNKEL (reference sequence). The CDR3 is CASSQVSSTGRETQYF. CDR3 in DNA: TGTGCCAGCAGCCAAGTATCGTCGACAGGGAGAGAGACCCAGTACTTC.

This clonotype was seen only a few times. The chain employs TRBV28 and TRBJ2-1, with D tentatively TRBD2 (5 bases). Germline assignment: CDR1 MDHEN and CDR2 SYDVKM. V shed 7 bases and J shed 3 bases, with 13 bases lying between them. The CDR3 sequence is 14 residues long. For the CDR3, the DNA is TGTGCCAGCAACGTCGGGGTCGGCTACAATGAGCAGTTCTTC. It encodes CASNVGVGYNEQFF.

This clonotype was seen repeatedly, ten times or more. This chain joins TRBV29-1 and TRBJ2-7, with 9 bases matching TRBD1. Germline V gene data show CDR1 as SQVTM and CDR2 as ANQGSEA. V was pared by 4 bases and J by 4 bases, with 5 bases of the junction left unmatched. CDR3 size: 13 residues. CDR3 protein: CSVAGQGMYEQYF. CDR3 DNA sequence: TGCAGCGTTGCGGGACAGGGCATGTACGAGCAGTACTTC.

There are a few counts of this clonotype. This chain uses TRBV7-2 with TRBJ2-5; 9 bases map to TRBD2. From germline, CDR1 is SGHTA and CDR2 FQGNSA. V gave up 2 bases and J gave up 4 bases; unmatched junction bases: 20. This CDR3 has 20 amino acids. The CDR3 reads CASSLTFRGTSQPLRETQYF. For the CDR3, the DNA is TGTGCCAGCAGCTTAACTTTTCGTGGGACTAGCCAACCGTTGAGAGAGACCCAGTACTTC.

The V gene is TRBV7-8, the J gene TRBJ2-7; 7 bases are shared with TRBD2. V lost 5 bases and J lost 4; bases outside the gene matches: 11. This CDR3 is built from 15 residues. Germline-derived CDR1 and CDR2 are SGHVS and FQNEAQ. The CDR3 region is CASSPGRSSGYEQYF. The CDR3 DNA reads TGTGCCAGCAGCCCCGGGAGGTCGTCCGGGTACGAGCAGTACTTC. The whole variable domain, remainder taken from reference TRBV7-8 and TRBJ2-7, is GAGVSQSPRYKVAKRGQDVALRCDPISGHVSLFWYQQALGQGPEFLTYFQNEAQLDKSGLPSDRFFAERPEGSVSTLKIQRTQQEDSAVYLCASSPGRSSGYEQYFGPGTRLTVT.

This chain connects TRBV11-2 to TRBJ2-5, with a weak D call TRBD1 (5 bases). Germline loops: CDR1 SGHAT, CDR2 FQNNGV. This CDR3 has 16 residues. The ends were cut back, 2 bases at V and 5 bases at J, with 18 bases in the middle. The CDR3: CASSLLLRVQEETQYF. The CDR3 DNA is TGTGCCAGCAGCTTATTACTCAGGGTTCAGGAGGAGACCCAGTACTTC.

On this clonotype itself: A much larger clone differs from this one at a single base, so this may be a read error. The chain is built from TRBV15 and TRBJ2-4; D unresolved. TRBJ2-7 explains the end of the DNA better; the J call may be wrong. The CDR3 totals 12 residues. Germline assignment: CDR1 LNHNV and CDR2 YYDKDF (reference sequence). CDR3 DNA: TGTACCACCAGCAGAGGAGTGTCCGAGCAGTACTTC. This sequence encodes CTTSRGVSEQYF.

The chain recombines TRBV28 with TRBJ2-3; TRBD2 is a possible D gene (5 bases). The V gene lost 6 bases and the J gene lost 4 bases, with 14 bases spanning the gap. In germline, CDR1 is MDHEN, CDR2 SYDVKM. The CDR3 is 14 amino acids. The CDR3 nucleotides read TGTGCCAGCAGCTCCACTCCAGCGGCAGATACGCAGTATTTT. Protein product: CASSSTPAADTQYF.

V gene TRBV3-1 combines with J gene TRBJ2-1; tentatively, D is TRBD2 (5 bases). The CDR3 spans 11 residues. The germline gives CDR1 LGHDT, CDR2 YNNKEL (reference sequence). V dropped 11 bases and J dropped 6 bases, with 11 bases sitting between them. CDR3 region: CAAGRGNEQFF. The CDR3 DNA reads TGTGCCGCGGGTCGGGGCAATGAGCAGTTCTTC.

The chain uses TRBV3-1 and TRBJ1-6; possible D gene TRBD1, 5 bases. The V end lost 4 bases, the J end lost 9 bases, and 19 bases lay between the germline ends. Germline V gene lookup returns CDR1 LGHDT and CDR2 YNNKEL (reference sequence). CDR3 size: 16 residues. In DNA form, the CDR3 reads TGTGCCAGCAGCCTAACCCCGGGACCACAAAGTTCACCCCTCCACTTT. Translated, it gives CASSLTPGPQSSPLHF.

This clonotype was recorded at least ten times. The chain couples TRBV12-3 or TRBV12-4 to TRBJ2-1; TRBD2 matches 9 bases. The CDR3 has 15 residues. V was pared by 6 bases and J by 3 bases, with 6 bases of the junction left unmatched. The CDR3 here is CASSRSGGRYNEQFF. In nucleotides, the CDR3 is TGTGCCAGCAGCCGGAGCGGGGGGCGCTACAATGAGCAGTTCTTC.

CDR3 amino acids: CASSKLAGGGYEQYF. CDR3 in DNA: TGTGCCAGCAGCAAACTAGCGGGAGGAGGATACGAGCAGTACTTC. J is TRBJ2-7 and V is TRBV21-1; TRBD2 is the table's D call, not checked against the DNA. TRBV21-1 is a pseudogene. The CDR3 is made up of 15 amino acids.

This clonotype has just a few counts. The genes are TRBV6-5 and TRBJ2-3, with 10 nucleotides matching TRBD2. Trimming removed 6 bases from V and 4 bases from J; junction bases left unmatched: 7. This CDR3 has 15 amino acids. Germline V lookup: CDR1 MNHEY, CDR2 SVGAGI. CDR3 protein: CASSLAGGWSDTQYF. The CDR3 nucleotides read TGTGCCAGCAGCTTAGCGGGAGGTTGGTCAGATACGCAGTATTTT.

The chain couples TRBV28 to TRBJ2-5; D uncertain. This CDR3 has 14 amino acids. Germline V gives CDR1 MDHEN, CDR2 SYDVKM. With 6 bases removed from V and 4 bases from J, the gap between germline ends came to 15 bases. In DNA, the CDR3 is TGTGCCAGCAGGGCCCCTAACAGCCTAGAGACCCAGTACTTC. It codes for CASRAPNSLETQYF.

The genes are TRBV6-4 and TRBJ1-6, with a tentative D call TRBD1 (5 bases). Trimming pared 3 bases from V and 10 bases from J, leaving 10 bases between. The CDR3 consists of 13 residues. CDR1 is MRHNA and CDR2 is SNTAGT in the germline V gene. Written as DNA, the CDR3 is TGTGCCAGCAGTGAAGGGACCGGCTCACCCCTCCACTTT. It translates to CASSEGTGSPLHF.

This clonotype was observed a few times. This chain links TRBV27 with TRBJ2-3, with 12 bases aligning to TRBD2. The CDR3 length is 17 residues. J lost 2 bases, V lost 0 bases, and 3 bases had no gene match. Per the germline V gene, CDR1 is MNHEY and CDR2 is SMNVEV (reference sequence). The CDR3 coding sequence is TGTGCCAGCAGTTTATCCGGACTAGCGGGACTCACAGATACGCAGTATTTT. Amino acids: CASSLSGLAGLTDTQYF.

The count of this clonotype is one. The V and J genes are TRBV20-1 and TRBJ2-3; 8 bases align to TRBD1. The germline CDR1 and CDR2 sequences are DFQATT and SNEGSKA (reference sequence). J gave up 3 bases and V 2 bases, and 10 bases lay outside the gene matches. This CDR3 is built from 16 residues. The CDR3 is CSARSLGQGATDTQYF. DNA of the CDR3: TGCAGTGCTAGATCCCTAGGGCAGGGGGCTACAGATACGCAGTATTTT.

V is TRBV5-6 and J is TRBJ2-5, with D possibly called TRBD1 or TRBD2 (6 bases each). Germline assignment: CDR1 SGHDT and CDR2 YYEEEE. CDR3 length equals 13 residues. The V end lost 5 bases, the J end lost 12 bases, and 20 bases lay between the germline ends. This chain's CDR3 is CASRLPPGGREYF. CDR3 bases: TGTGCCAGCAGACTACCCCCTGGGGGGCGGGAGTACTTC.

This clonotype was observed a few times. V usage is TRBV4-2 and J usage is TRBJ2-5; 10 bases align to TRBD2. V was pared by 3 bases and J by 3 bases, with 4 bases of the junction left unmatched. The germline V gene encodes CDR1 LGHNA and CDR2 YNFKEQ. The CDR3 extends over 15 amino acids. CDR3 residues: CASSQWTSGEETQYF. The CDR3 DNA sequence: TGTGCCAGCAGCCAGTGGACTAGCGGAGAAGAGACCCAGTACTTC.

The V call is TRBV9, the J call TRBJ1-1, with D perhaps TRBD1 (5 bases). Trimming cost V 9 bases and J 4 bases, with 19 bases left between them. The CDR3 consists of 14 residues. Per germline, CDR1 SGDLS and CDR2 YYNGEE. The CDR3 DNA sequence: TGTGCCAACCCGACCAGGGCGAAAGTCACTGAAGCTTTCTTT. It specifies CANPTRAKVTEAFF.

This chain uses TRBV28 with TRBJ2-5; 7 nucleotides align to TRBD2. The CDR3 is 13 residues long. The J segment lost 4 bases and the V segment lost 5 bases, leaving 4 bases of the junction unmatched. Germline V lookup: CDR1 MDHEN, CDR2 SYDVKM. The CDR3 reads CASSSGVPETQYF. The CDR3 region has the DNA TGTGCCAGCAGTAGCGGGGTCCCAGAGACCCAGTACTTC.

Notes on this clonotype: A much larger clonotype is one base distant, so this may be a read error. The CDR3 is CASRLGGTSTGTQYF. Here the CDR3 DNA reads TGTGCCAGCAGGCTAGGGGGCACTAGCACAGGTACGCAGTATTTT. V and J are TRBV6-5 and TRBJ2-3, with a tentative D call TRBD1 (7 bases). The CDR3 is 15 residues long. Per germline, CDR1 MNHEY and CDR2 SVGAGI.

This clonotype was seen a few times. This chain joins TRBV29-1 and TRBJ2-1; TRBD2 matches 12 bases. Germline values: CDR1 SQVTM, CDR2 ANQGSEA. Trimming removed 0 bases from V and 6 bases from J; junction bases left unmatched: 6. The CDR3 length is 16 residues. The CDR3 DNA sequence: TGCAGCGTTGAAGAAAGGCTAGCGGGAGGGGCCAATGAGCAGTTCTTC. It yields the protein CSVEERLAGGANEQFF.